The 29 T cell receptor beta chains reported below all come from one sample, sequenced in a study of technical replicates of blood from several donors. TCRdb's table, derived via immunoSEQ multiplex PCR, lists solely in-frame clones and lacks some. The sample shows around 69,000 clones, 86% of them seen only once. Sequencing was performed on PBMCs. The source of these receptors is a human donor in good health. Some clones in this sample may be carry-over from other donors' samples.

The genes are TRBV2 and TRBJ2-3; TRBD1 matches at 11 bases. This CDR3 spans 15 amino acids. The germline CDR1 and CDR2 sequences are SNHLY and FYNNEI. The J segment lost 4 bases and the V segment lost 6 bases, leaving 6 bases of the junction unmatched. CDR3 loop: CASRGTGGLSDTQYF. In DNA, the CDR3 is TGTGCCAGCAGGGGGACAGGGGGTTTGTCAGATACGCAGTATTTT.

This clone was observed once. The rearrangement joins TRBV2 to TRBJ1-6; D is undetermined. Germline CDR1 reads SNHLY; CDR2 reads FYNNEI. V lost 3 bases to trimming and J lost 6 bases, with 9 bases between them. This CDR3 spans 14 amino acids. The CDR3 DNA sequence: TGTGCCAGCAGTGATTCCCGGTTTAATTCACCCCTCCACTTT. Protein product: CASSDSRFNSPLHF.

The chain combines TRBV6-5 with TRBJ2-7; D is possibly TRBD1 (6 bases). V shed 5 bases and J shed 0 bases, with 14 bases lying between them. Germline V gene data show CDR1 as MNHEY and CDR2 as SVGAGI. This CDR3 contains 15 residues. CDR3 amino acids: CASSRWDISSYEQYF. The CDR3 region has the DNA TGTGCCAGCAGTCGCTGGGACATAAGCTCCTACGAGCAGTACTTC.

This chain connects TRBV29-1 to TRBJ2-1, with 9 bases that match TRBD1. This CDR3 has 13 amino acids. The trim removed 6 bases at V and 9 bases at J, leaving 9 bases unmatched. Germline loops: CDR1 SQVTM, CDR2 ANQGSEA. CDR3 loop: CSVGTGQSVEQFF. CDR3 nucleotide sequence: TGCAGCGTCGGGACAGGGCAGTCGGTTGAGCAGTTCTTC.

This rearrangement joins TRBV5-6 to TRBJ2-3; a possible D gene is TRBD2 (5 bases). The CDR3 has 15 amino acids. Between the trimmed V and J ends, which lost 0 bases and 3 bases, there was a span of 11 bases. Germline CDR1 and CDR2: SGHDT and YYEEEE. The CDR3 region has the DNA TGTGCCAGCAGCTTGGGGCTAGCCCTAACAGATACGCAGTATTTT. This translates into CASSLGLALTDTQYF.

The chain joins TRBV7-9 to TRBJ2-5; possible D gene TRBD1, 6 bases. The germline V and J ends were trimmed by 7 bases and 2 bases, with 20 bases remaining between them. The germline CDR1 and CDR2 sequences are SEHNR and FQNEAQ (reference sequence). The CDR3 is 16 residues long. The CDR3 loop is CASISRYRDTQETQYF. In DNA, the CDR3 is TGTGCCAGCATCAGTCGTTATCGGGACACTCAAGAGACCCAGTACTTC.

This chain connects TRBV21-1 to TRBJ1-6. TRBV21-1 is given as a pseudogene. The CDR3 is 12 residues long. CDR3 in DNA: TGTGCCAGCAGCACCGGGAGTTCACCCCTCCACTTT. Protein sequence: CASSTGSSPLHF.

The chain joins TRBV5-4 to TRBJ2-1; 8 bases agree with TRBD2. With 2 bases clipped from V and 4 bases from J, the junction kept 2 bases outside the gene matches. This CDR3 is built from 14 residues. Germline V gene lookup returns CDR1 SGHNT and CDR2 YYREEE (reference sequence). The CDR3 DNA reads as TGTGCCAGCAGCTTTCGGGGGGGTTACAATGAGCAGTTCTTC. This gives the protein CASSFRGGYNEQFF.

The gene calls are TRBV19 and TRBJ1-1; 11 nucleotides align to TRBD1. Trimming at V came to 7 bases and at J to 0 bases, leaving 7 bases not matched to a gene. Germline loops: CDR1 LNHDA, CDR2 SQIVND (reference sequence). This CDR3 contains 16 residues. The CDR3 sequence: CASTKWDRGMNTEAFF. CDR3 coding DNA: TGTGCCAGTACCAAGTGGGACAGGGGGATGAACACTGAAGCTTTCTTT.

V usage is TRBV18 and J usage is TRBJ1-4; TRBD1 is a possible D gene (5 bases). CDR1 and CDR2 from the germline V gene are KGHSH and LQKENI. Trimming stripped 3 bases from V and 4 bases from J, with 12 bases between. The CDR3 has 15 residues. CDR3 sequence reads: CASSPRQGGNEKLFF. CDR3 sequence (DNA): TGTGCCAGCTCACCGAGGCAGGGAGGTAATGAAAAACTGTTTTTT.

The chain joins TRBV5-3 to TRBJ2-7; 11 bases line up with TRBD1. TRBV5-3 is an ORF for which the function is uncertain. The CDR3 contains 17 residues. V lost 0 bases, J lost 0 bases, and 5 bases stayed unmatched. The CDR3 bases are TGTGCCAGAAGCTTGGGGACAGGGGGCACTGGCTCCTACGAGCAGTACTTC. It encodes CARSLGTGGTGSYEQYF.

This chain links TRBV29-1 with TRBJ2-2, with D possibly matching TRBD1 (5 bases). CDR1 is SQVTM and CDR2 is ANQGSEA in the germline V gene. This CDR3 spans 14 amino acids. With 4 bases removed from V and 4 bases from J, the gap between germline ends came to 13 bases. The DNA for the CDR3 is TGCAGCGTTGCTTCGGCGACAGTCACCGGGGAGCTGTTTTTT. It encodes CSVASATVTGELFF.

The chain combines TRBV13 with TRBJ2-3; D gene unclear. V shed 4 bases and J shed 3 bases, with 2 bases lying between them. The length of the CDR3 is 11 residues. Germline CDR1 reads PRHDT; CDR2 reads FYEKMQ (reference sequence). In DNA, the CDR3 is TGTGCCAGCAGCTCGACAGATACGCAGTATTTT. This sequence encodes CASSSTDTQYF.

The rearrangement links TRBV30 to TRBJ2-1, with TRBD2 matching over 8 bases. The length of the CDR3 is 14 residues. V shed 6 bases, J shed 9 bases, and the junction held 13 bases outside the gene matches. CDR1 is GTSNPN, CDR2 SVGIG, per germline (reference sequence). As DNA, the CDR3 is TGTGCCTGCGTCGGGACTAGTGGGAATAGTGAGCAGTTCTTC. Translation gives CACVGTSGNSEQFF. The whole variable domain, remainder taken from reference TRBV30 and TRBJ2-1, is SQTIHQWPATLVQPVGSPLSLECTVEGTSNPNLYWYRQAAGRGLQLLFYSVGIGQISSEVPQNLSASRPQDRQFILSSKKLLLSDSGFYLCACVGTSGNSEQFFGPGTRLTVL.

The chain joins TRBV4-3 to TRBJ2-7; possibly TRBD1 for D (6 bases). V gave up 1 base and J gave up 5 bases, with 12 bases separating them. The CDR3 has 14 amino acids. Germline CDR1 reads LGHNA; CDR2 reads YSLEER. CDR3 sequence (DNA): TGCGCCAGCAGCCAAGGGGCCCGGGACAACGAGCAGTACTTC. It yields the protein CASSQGARDNEQYF.

The chain carries TRBV7-2 and TRBJ1-2; 8 positions agree with TRBD1. Per germline, CDR1 SGHTA and CDR2 FQGNSA. V gave up 2 bases and J gave up 8 bases; unmatched junction bases: 10. CDR3 length equals 15 residues. The CDR3 spells CASSLLLQGAGGYTF. DNA of the CDR3: TGTGCCAGCAGCTTATTATTGCAGGGGGCGGGGGGCTACACCTTC.

This clone was counted a few times. The V and J genes are TRBV7-3 and TRBJ2-7, with D maybe TRBD2 (6 bases). The germline V and J ends were trimmed by 5 bases and 3 bases, with 20 bases remaining between them. CDR1 is SGHTA and CDR2 is FQGTGA in the germline V gene. There are 16 residues in the CDR3. The DNA for the CDR3 is TGTGCCAGCAGCCCCTCCCGACTAGAGTCTTACTACGAGCAGTACTTC. Translation: CASSPSRLESYYEQYF.

This clone was observed a single time. The V gene is TRBV29-1, the J gene TRBJ2-7, with D possibly TRBD2 on 6 matching bases. This CDR3 is 11 amino acids long. Germline V gene sequence: CDR1 SQVTM, CDR2 ANQGSEA. Trimming left V 8 bases short and J 4 bases short, with 12 bases between. DNA of the CDR3: TGCAGCTTATTGGAGGGTTACGAGCAGTACTTC. Translating it yields CSLLEGYEQYF.

This clone was seen only once. The chain uses TRBV7-9 and TRBJ2-3; the match to TRBD2 covers 8 bases. Germline assignment: CDR1 SEHNR and CDR2 FQNEAQ (reference sequence). The CDR3 sequence is 14 residues long. V shed 6 bases, J shed 6 bases, and the junction held 8 bases outside the gene matches. The CDR3 loop is CASRGTRDGDTQYF. The CDR3 nucleotides read TGTGCCAGCAGGGGGACTAGGGATGGGGATACGCAGTATTTT. Full variable domain (remainder filled in from reference TRBV7-9 and TRBJ2-3): DTGVSQNPRHKITKRGQNVTFRCDPISEHNRLYWYRQTLGQGPEFLTYFQNEAQLEKSRLLSDRFSAERPKGSFSTLEIQRTEQGDSAMYLCASRGTRDGDTQYFGPGTRLTVL.

The chain has TRBV11-3 and TRBJ2-7, with D possibly being TRBD2 (6 bases). V was trimmed by 1 base and J by 4 bases, leaving 8 bases between them. Germline V lookup: CDR1 SGHNT, CDR2 YENEEA. This CDR3 spans 13 amino acids. CDR3 nucleotides: TGTGCCAGCAGCTTAGGCGGGGAATACGAGCAGTACTTC. Translating it yields CASSLGGEYEQYF.

The V call is TRBV10-1, the J call TRBJ1-2; possibly TRBD1 for D (5 bases). From germline, CDR1 is WNHNN and CDR2 SYGVQD (reference sequence). The CDR3 length is 14 residues. Trimming pared 6 bases from V and 0 bases from J, leaving 11 bases between. DNA of the CDR3: TGCGCCAGCAGACGCGACAGAGCTAACTATGGCTACACCTTC. This sequence encodes CASRRDRANYGYTF.

The chain combines TRBV7-9 with TRBJ1-1, with 7 bases that match TRBD1. The junction had 6 bases not matched to a gene; V was cut back by 5 bases and J by 3 bases. CDR3 length: 14 residues. Germline assignment: CDR1 SEHNR and CDR2 FQNEAQ (reference sequence). CDR3 DNA: TGTGCCAGCAGCGAGACAGGGTCTCACACTGAAGCTTTCTTT. Amino acids: CASSETGSHTEAFF.

This chain uses TRBV6-1 with TRBJ2-3; a weak D match, TRBD2 (7 bases). The CDR3 spans 15 residues. CDR1 is MNHNS and CDR2 is SASEGT in the germline V gene. V was pared by 5 bases and J by 6 bases, with 18 bases between. The CDR3 DNA sequence: TGTGCCAGCAGTCCGAGGGGGGGGGAGGTGGATACGCAGTATTTT. Translating it yields CASSPRGGEVDTQYF.

V and J are TRBV19 and TRBJ1-2; D is undetermined. This CDR3 region has 13 residues. V lost 6 bases and J 6 bases, leaving 14 bases between the germline ends. The germline V gene encodes CDR1 LNHDA and CDR2 SQIVND (reference sequence). The CDR3 protein is CASSATTSHGYTF. CDR3 bases: TGTGCCAGTAGCGCAACTACGAGTCATGGCTACACCTTC.

The chain joins TRBV6-5 to TRBJ1-2, with 12 bases identical to TRBD1. The CDR3 extends over 15 amino acids. CDR1 and CDR2 (germline): MNHEY, SVGAGI. The ends lost 4 bases at V and 7 bases at J; junction bases unmatched: 7. The CDR3 DNA sequence: TGTGCCAGCAGTTTCGCCGGGACAGGGGGCGCTGGCTACACCTTC. Translating gives CASSFAGTGGAGYTF.

V is TRBV2 and J is TRBJ2-3; 7 bases map to TRBD1. The CDR3 extends over 15 amino acids. Germline V gene lookup returns CDR1 SNHLY and CDR2 FYNNEI. The junction had 4 bases not matched to a gene; V was cut back by 4 bases and J by 0 bases. As DNA, the CDR3 is TGTGCCAGCAGTGGACAGGGACAAAGCACAGATACGCAGTATTTT. Translated, it gives CASSGQGQSTDTQYF.

This clone has only a few counts. V is TRBV2 and J is TRBJ1-2; TRBD1 matches 7 bases. Unmatched junction bases numbered 2, after V lost 4 bases and J lost 6 bases. This CDR3 spans 12 amino acids. Germline V gives CDR1 SNHLY, CDR2 FYNNEI. The CDR3 reads CASSGGGNGYTF. The CDR3 DNA follows: TGTGCCAGCAGTGGAGGGGGCAATGGCTACACCTTC.

This chain connects TRBV6-6 to TRBJ1-5, with a possible D match to TRBD1 (5 bases). The CDR3 has 12 amino acids. Germline V lookup: CDR1 MNHNY, CDR2 SVGAGI (reference sequence). V shed 4 bases and J shed 7 bases, with 8 bases lying between them. The CDR3 spells CASSFGGQPQHF. The DNA for the CDR3 is TGTGCCAGCAGTTTCGGGGGGCAGCCCCAGCATTTT.

The chain uses TRBV7-9 and TRBJ2-3, with a possible D match to TRBD2 (5 bases). V was shortened by 2 bases and J by 4 bases, with 16 bases between the two germline ends. Germline lookup yields CDR1 SEHNR and CDR2 FQNEAQ (reference sequence). The length of the CDR3 is 16 residues. The DNA of the CDR3 is TGTGCCAGCAGCTTACTTTTCTCCGGGGTGTCAGATACGCAGTATTTT. This translates into CASSLLFSGVSDTQYF.